Following are 10 T cell receptor beta chains from one sample sequenced in a study of blood T cell repertoires in COVID-19. Using immunoSEQ multiplex PCR, the repertoire was profiled, and TCRdb retains in-frame clones only, with some absent. The sample consists of approximately 93,000 clones, 88% of them appearing once. The sequenced sample was peripheral blood. The source of these receptors is a man aged 60 to 75 with acute or convalescent COVID-19.

Here the CDR3 reads CASSFLRTEQYF. CDR3 coding DNA: TGTGCCAGCAGCTTCCTGAGGACAGAGCAGTACTTC. The chain couples TRBV5-6 to TRBJ2-7; D perhaps matches TRBD1 (5 bases). The germline V and J ends were trimmed by 2 bases and 7 bases, with 10 bases remaining between them. The CDR3 sequence is 12 residues long. In germline, CDR1 is SGHDT, CDR2 YYEEEE.

This rearrangement joins TRBV18 to TRBJ2-3; 8 nucleotides line up with TRBD2. J was trimmed by 3 bases and V by 4 bases; bases with no gene match: 0. The CDR3 has 13 amino acids. Germline V lookup: CDR1 KGHSH, CDR2 LQKENI. In DNA form, the CDR3 reads TGTGCCAGCTCACTAGCGGGGACAGATACGCAGTATTTT. This encodes CASSLAGTDTQYF.

The J gene is TRBJ2-5, the V gene TRBV9; unclear D gene. The CDR3 is made up of 13 amino acids. V lost 0 bases to trimming and J lost 5 bases, with 8 bases between them. Germline CDR1 and CDR2: SGDLS and YYNGEE. The CDR3 is CASSVGPWETQYF. The CDR3 DNA reads as TGTGCCAGCAGCGTAGGGCCCTGGGAGACCCAGTACTTC.

The J gene is TRBJ2-2, the V gene TRBV18, with 7 bases identical to TRBD2. CDR1 is KGHSH, CDR2 LQKENI, per germline. The ends lost 1 base at V and 5 bases at J; junction bases unmatched: 4. This CDR3 contains 15 residues. This CDR3 reads CASSPRQGGTGELFF. The CDR3 DNA sequence: TGTGCCAGCTCACCACGCCAGGGAGGGACCGGGGAGCTGTTTTTT.

V usage is TRBV7-3 and J usage is TRBJ1-1; no reliable D call. Between the trimmed V and J ends, which lost 0 bases and 4 bases, there was a span of 6 bases. The length of the CDR3 is 13 residues. Germline V CDR1 and CDR2: SGHTA, FQGTGA. CDR3 sequence reads: CASSLTQSTEAFF. The CDR3 nucleotides are TGTGCCAGCAGCTTAACACAAAGCACTGAAGCTTTCTTT.

CDR3 nucleotide sequence: TGCGCCAGCAGTCCCGGGGACTCTAACTATGGCTACACCTTC. Residues: CASSPGDSNYGYTF. The chain has TRBV5-1 and TRBJ1-2; possibly TRBD1 for D (5 bases). CDR1 SGHRS and CDR2 YFSETQ come from the germline V gene. CDR3 size: 14 residues. V was cut by 5 bases and J by 0 bases, with 11 bases left in between.

The chain recombines TRBV18 with TRBJ2-2; D is unclear. The CDR3 consists of 12 residues. Deletions cut 6 bases from V and 2 bases from J, with 4 bases between. Germline assignment: CDR1 KGHSH and CDR2 LQKENI. The DNA of the CDR3 is TGTGCCAGCTCCCTCAACACCGGGGAGCTGTTTTTT. It codes for CASSLNTGELFF.

This sequence joins TRBV10-3 and TRBJ2-3; TRBD1 is a possible D gene (6 bases). Deletions cut 11 bases from V and 0 bases from J, with 12 bases between. The CDR3 is 13 amino acids. CDR1 ENHRY and CDR2 SYGVKD come from the germline V gene. The CDR3 nucleotides read TGTGCCGCGGAAGGGGGAAGCACAGATACGCAGTATTTT. Residues: CAAEGGSTDTQYF.

This chain connects TRBV20-1 to TRBJ2-3, with 7 bases lining up with TRBD1. In germline, CDR1 is DFQATT, CDR2 SNEGSKA (reference sequence). The CDR3 length is 11 residues. With 8 bases clipped from V and 6 bases from J, the junction kept 5 bases outside the gene matches. CDR3 sequence: CSTDRADTQYF. The CDR3 DNA follows: TGCAGTACTGACAGGGCTGATACGCAGTATTTT.

The chain has TRBV27 and TRBJ1-5, with D possibly matching TRBD1 (5 bases). CDR3 length: 12 residues. From germline, CDR1 is MNHEY and CDR2 SMNVEV (reference sequence). The germline V and J ends were trimmed by 4 bases and 6 bases, with 7 bases remaining between them. CDR3 amino acids: CASSSGGQPQHF. The CDR3 DNA is TGTGCCAGCAGTTCCGGGGGTCAGCCCCAGCATTTT.